This T cell receptor beta chain was captured in a study of shared clonotypes between healthy human individuals. Sorted-subset replicate PCRs used 200 ng of genomic DNA. This amount corresponded to some 30,000 T cell genomes. Clones were sequenced by immunoSEQ multiplex PCR, and TCRdb holds only the in-frame ones, with some missing. The sample shows 950,000 to 1,300,000 clones, about 76% of them seen only once. Points from the study as a whole: Naive subsets generally had larger estimated richness than memory subsets. In contrast to clonotypes shared by all four donors, non-shared clonotypes had lower generation probabilities. Having only a few donors restricted how much genetic and exposure-history diversity was captured.

The sample holds one count of this clone. Its matching antigen is unknown. Other DNA variants within this sample encode the same CDR3. CDR1 and CDR2 from the germline V gene are SGHRS and YFSETQ. CDR3 length equals 14 residues. Trimming stripped 3 bases from V and 2 bases from J, with 8 bases between. Sequenced sample: memory CD4+ T cells sorted from blood. The subset denotes: CD45RA-negative fraction. This TCR was recovered from a man aged 18 to 30 in good health. V and J are TRBV5-1 and TRBJ1-4; the D gene is possibly TRBD1 (5 bases). CDR3 sequence: CASSSGRTNEKLFF. The DNA of the CDR3 is TGCGCCAGCAGCTCGGGGCGGACTAATGAAAAACTGTTTTTT.